This T cell receptor (beta chain) was captured in a study of chemoradiotherapy in HPV16-positive cancers. Overall study context: Two HPV16-positive patients' cells yielded candidate HPV-specific clones and common motifs. Study-level points and caveats: Better recurrence-free survival went with HPV-responsive T-cell expansion in HPV16-positive patients.

Over chemoradiotherapy, repertoires were sampled more than once. Per the germline V gene, CDR1 is SGHAT and CDR2 is FQNNGV. The CDR3 has 15 amino acids. J gave up 4 bases and V 3 bases, and 4 bases lay outside the gene matches. Regarding this clone: Its specificity is not known.

This table comes from immunoSEQ multiplex PCR, and its TCRdb copy is limited to in-frame clones, with some not included. This sample yields tens of thousands of clones, of which around 87% are seen a single time; 2% to 2.5% belongs to the top ten. The sequence was obtained from a human donor with HPV-associated anogenital cancer. The sample consisted of blood, taken from a patient who underwent chemoradiotherapy. The chain carries TRBV11-2 and TRBJ2-1, with 9 bases lining up with TRBD2. The CDR3 bases are TGTGCCAGCAGCTTCGGGACTAGCCCGTACAATGAGCAGTTCTTC. Its protein is CASSFGTSPYNEQFF.